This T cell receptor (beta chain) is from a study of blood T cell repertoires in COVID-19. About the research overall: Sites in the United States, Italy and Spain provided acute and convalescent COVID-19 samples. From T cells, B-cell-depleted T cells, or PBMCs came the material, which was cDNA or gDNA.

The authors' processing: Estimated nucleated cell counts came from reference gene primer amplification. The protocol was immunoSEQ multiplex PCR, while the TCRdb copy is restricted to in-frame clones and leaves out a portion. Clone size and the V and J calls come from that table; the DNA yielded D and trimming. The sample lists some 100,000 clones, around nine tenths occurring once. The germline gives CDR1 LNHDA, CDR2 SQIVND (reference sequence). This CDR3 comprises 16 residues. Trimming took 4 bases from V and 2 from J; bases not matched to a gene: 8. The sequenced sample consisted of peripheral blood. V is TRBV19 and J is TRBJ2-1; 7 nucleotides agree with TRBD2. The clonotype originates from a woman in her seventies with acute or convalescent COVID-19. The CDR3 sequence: CASSTLTSRTYNEQFF. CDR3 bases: TGTGCCAGTAGTACCCTGACTAGCCGGACCTACAATGAGCAGTTCTTC.